A single sample gave rise to the 6 T cell receptor beta chains below, sequenced in a study of blood T cell repertoires in COVID-19. Method: immunoSEQ multiplex PCR; TCRdb's copy keeps in-frame clones and lacks some. The sample lists 200,000 to 250,000 clones, around 81% occurring once. The sequencing input was peripheral blood. All receptors come from a woman between 55 and 75 years old with acute or convalescent COVID-19.

The chain joins TRBV6-2 or TRBV6-3 to TRBJ1-1, with D unclear. Germline lookup yields CDR1 MNHEY and CDR2 SVGEGT. The V gene lost 4 bases and the J gene lost 0 bases, with 9 bases spanning the gap. CDR3 length: 14 amino acids. CDR3 sequence: CASSSPSLNTEAFF. CDR3 in DNA: TGTGCCAGCAGTTCCCCTAGCTTGAACACTGAAGCTTTCTTT.

V and J are TRBV5-6 and TRBJ2-2, with TRBD2 as a possible D gene (6 bases). Germline values: CDR1 SGHDT, CDR2 YYEEEE. V dropped 4 bases and J dropped 2 bases, with 18 bases sitting between them. The CDR3 length is 17 residues. As DNA, the CDR3 is TGTGCCAGCAGCCCTAAGGTCGGGACTCTAAACACCGGGGAGCTGTTTTTT. Translation gives CASSPKVGTLNTGELFF.

J is TRBJ2-1 and V is TRBV30; 8 nucleotides match TRBD2. The junction had 7 bases not matched to a gene; V was cut back by 5 bases and J by 4 bases. Germline-derived CDR1 and CDR2 are GTSNPN and SVGIG (reference sequence). CDR3 size: 14 residues. The CDR3 DNA follows: TGTGCCTGGGAGAGCGGGGGCCCATACAATGAGCAGTTCTTC. Translation gives CAWESGGPYNEQFF.

This clone was counted once. The rearrangement joins TRBV5-4 to TRBJ2-3, with TRBD2 identical over 7 bases. Germline CDR1 is SGHNT and CDR2 is YYREEE (reference sequence). This CDR3 region has 15 residues. Trimming took 2 bases from V and 1 from J; bases not matched to a gene: 4. CDR3 amino acids: CASSFGGVRTDTQYF. For the CDR3, the DNA is TGTGCCAGCAGCTTTGGGGGGGTTCGCACAGATACGCAGTATTTT.

The chain is built from TRBV6-2 or TRBV6-3 and TRBJ2-5; D is uncertain. The ends were cut back, 5 bases at V and 0 bases at J, with 22 bases in the middle. Germline CDR1 reads MNHEY; CDR2 reads SVGEGT. The CDR3 runs 18 residues. CDR3 DNA sequence: TGTGCCAGCAGTCAACTGCCCCATGTCTTACGGTACCAAGAGACCCAGTACTTC. Its translation: CASSQLPHVLRYQETQYF.

This chain joins TRBV18 and TRBJ1-1; possibly TRBD1 for D (6 bases). The CDR3 has 14 amino acids. The germline V and J ends were trimmed by 2 bases and 1 base, with 8 bases remaining between them. Germline assignment: CDR1 KGHSH and CDR2 LQKENI. CDR3 sequence: CASSPGGQNTEAFF. DNA for the CDR3: TGTGCCAGCTCACCAGGGGGACAGAACACTGAAGCTTTCTTT.